A single sample gave rise to the 19 T cell receptor beta chains below, sequenced in a study of shared clonotypes between healthy human individuals. Here immunoSEQ multiplex PCR was the method, and the copy in TCRdb shows in-frame clones only, minus some. In the table there are 2,500,000 or so clones, roughly 90% of which are singletons. The sample consisted of naive CD4+ T cells from PBMCs. Specified subset: CD45RA+ positively selected. The receptors originated from a man aged 18 to 30 in good health. Some clones in this sample may be carry-over from other donors' samples.

This chain links TRBV19 with TRBJ2-5; either TRBD1 or TRBD2 may supply D (5 bases each). The CDR3 contains 16 residues. The germline V gene encodes CDR1 LNHDA and CDR2 SQIVND (reference sequence). Trimming cost V 1 base and J 5 bases, with 17 bases left between them. This CDR3 is CASSIGGERGGETQYF. Here the CDR3 DNA reads TGTGCCAGTAGTATAGGAGGGGAAAGGGGCGGGGAGACCCAGTACTTC.

Points on this clone: Other nucleotide sequences in the sample specify the same CDR3. The chain joins TRBV11-3 to TRBJ2-5, with unresolved D. The CDR3 has 13 residues. V lost 4 bases and J 3 bases, leaving 9 bases between the germline ends. Germline V CDR1 and CDR2: SGHNT, YENEEA. The CDR3 DNA sequence: TGTGCCAGCAGCTCCGGGCAGGAAGAGACCCAGTACTTC. Amino acids: CASSSGQEETQYF.

The chain carries TRBV2 and TRBJ1-1; D remains ambiguous. This CDR3 has 15 amino acids. CDR1 is SNHLY, CDR2 FYNNEI, per germline. V dropped 2 bases and J dropped 1 base, with 11 bases sitting between them. CDR3 nucleotides: TGTGCCAGCAGTGAAATACGGCTGGGGAACACTGAAGCTTTCTTT. It specifies CASSEIRLGNTEAFF.

V is TRBV7-6 and J is TRBJ1-2, with D hard to call. With 3 bases removed from V and 3 bases from J, the gap between germline ends came to 17 bases. There are 16 residues in the CDR3. From germline, CDR1 is SGHVS and CDR2 FNYEAQ. CDR3 coding DNA: TGTGCCAGCAGCTTTACAGAGGCCGGAGGGTACTATGGCTACACCTTC. It translates to CASSFTEAGGYYGYTF.

This chain connects TRBV18 to TRBJ2-5; D gene unclear. This CDR3 spans 14 amino acids. V gave up 5 bases and J gave up 2 bases, with 12 bases separating them. CDR1 and CDR2 (germline): KGHSH, LQKENI. The CDR3 bases are TGTGCCAGCTCAATGACGGTTCCTCAAGAGACCCAGTACTTC. This codes for CASSMTVPQETQYF.

The rearrangement uses TRBV29-1 and TRBJ1-2, with 9 bases lining up with TRBD1. Trimming took 7 bases from V and 7 from J; bases not matched to a gene: 4. CDR3 size: 11 residues. CDR1 is SQVTM, CDR2 ANQGSEA, per germline. The CDR3 bases are TGCAGCGGAGGGACAGGGCTTGGCTACACCTTC. Translation: CSGGTGLGYTF.

Only one count was recorded for this clone. The chain recombines TRBV6-5 with TRBJ2-1; no clear D. The CDR3 totals 14 residues. Trimming removed 5 bases at V and 3 bases at J, with 11 bases between. Germline CDR1 reads MNHEY; CDR2 reads SVGAGI. In DNA, the CDR3 is TGTGCCAGCAGTCCCACCCCCCGCTACAATGAGCAGTTCTTC. It translates to CASSPTPRYNEQFF.

The gene calls are TRBV9 and TRBJ2-3; D might be TRBD2 (6 bases). Germline CDR1 and CDR2: SGDLS and YYNGEE. The V and J ends lost 0 bases and 0 bases respectively, with 17 bases between them. This CDR3 spans 18 amino acids. The CDR3 sequence: CASSVAPARGGSTDTQYF. The CDR3 region has the DNA TGTGCCAGCAGCGTAGCACCAGCGCGTGGAGGGAGCACAGATACGCAGTATTTT.

As DNA, the CDR3 is TGTGCCAGCAGCCCGCGAGGAGCGGGATACAATGAGCAGTTCTTC. Protein product: CASSPRGAGYNEQFF. This sequence joins TRBV9 and TRBJ2-1; TRBD2 agrees at 7 bases. Germline V CDR1 and CDR2: SGDLS, YYNGEE. This CDR3 has 15 residues. V was pared by 4 bases and J by 4 bases, with 8 bases of the junction left unmatched.

The gene calls are TRBV9 and TRBJ2-1; 9 bases align to TRBD2. The CDR3 loop spans 20 amino acids. J gave up 9 bases and V 0 bases, and 22 bases lay outside the gene matches. CDR1 is SGDLS and CDR2 is YYNGEE in the germline V gene. The CDR3 spells CASSVGKSIWRREGPAEQFF. The CDR3 region has the DNA TGTGCCAGCAGCGTAGGAAAGTCTATTTGGCGGCGGGAGGGCCCGGCTGAGCAGTTCTTC. The full variable domain, completed using reference TRBV9 and TRBJ2-1, is DSGVTQTPKHLITATGQRVTLRCSPRSGDLSVYWYQQSLDQGLQFLIQYYNGEERAKGNILERFSAQQFPDLHSELNLSSLELGDSALYFCASSVGKSIWRREGPAEQFFGPGTRLTVL.

The chain has TRBV7-8 and TRBJ2-3; 9 bases are shared with TRBD2. Germline CDR1 reads SGHVS; CDR2 reads FQNEAQ. The CDR3 runs 16 residues. V lost 1 base and J lost 2; bases outside the gene matches: 4. CDR3 bases: TGTGCCAGCAGCTTAGGAGCGGGAGGCCACACAGATACGCAGTATTTT. Its translation: CASSLGAGGHTDTQYF.

There are a few counts of this clone. This chain connects TRBV28 to TRBJ1-1; D gene ambiguous. The CDR3 covers 13 residues. The ends were cut back, 3 bases at V and 1 base at J, with 6 bases in the middle. Per germline, CDR1 MDHEN and CDR2 SYDVKM. The CDR3 sequence is CASSLTSNTEAFF. CDR3 nucleotide sequence: TGTGCCAGCAGTTTGACCTCGAACACTGAAGCTTTCTTT.

This rearrangement joins TRBV6-5 to TRBJ1-1; maybe TRBD1 (5 bases). Germline CDR1 reads MNHEY; CDR2 reads SVGAGI. Trimming shortened V by 6 bases and J by 5 bases, and 7 bases separated the two germline ends. The CDR3 runs to 11 residues. Written as DNA, the CDR3 is TGTGCCAGCAGCCGGGGGACTGAAGCTTTCTTT. This gives the protein CASSRGTEAFF.

The genes are TRBV10-1 and TRBJ2-1; 11 nucleotides agree with TRBD2. The V and J ends lost 2 bases and 4 bases, in that order; junction bases with no gene match: 4. The CDR3 is 16 residues long. Germline V gene sequence: CDR1 WNHNN, CDR2 SYGVQD (reference sequence). The CDR3 DNA is TGCGCCAGCAGTGAGGCCGGGACTAGCGGTTACAATGAGCAGTTCTTC. This encodes CASSEAGTSGYNEQFF.

V gene TRBV7-3 combines with J gene TRBJ2-1; 10 positions agree with TRBD2. The CDR3 has 15 residues. V was clipped by 5 bases and J by 4 bases; unmatched bases: 5. Germline lookup yields CDR1 SGHTA and CDR2 FQGTGA. The CDR3 DNA reads TGTGCCAGCAGCCGAGCGGGAGGGACTTACAATGAGCAGTTCTTC. Translation gives CASSRAGGTYNEQFF.

This chain uses TRBV18 with TRBJ2-1; 10 nucleotides line up with TRBD2. V lost 3 bases, J lost 8 bases, and 4 bases stayed unmatched. Germline V CDR1 and CDR2: KGHSH, LQKENI. The CDR3 loop spans 14 amino acids. The CDR3 here is CASSPRLAGHEQFF. CDR3 in DNA: TGTGCCAGCTCACCGCGACTAGCGGGCCATGAGCAGTTCTTC.

The rearrangement joins TRBV19 to TRBJ2-4; 11 positions agree with TRBD1. V was clipped by 7 bases and J by 7 bases; unmatched bases: 6. The germline V gene encodes CDR1 LNHDA and CDR2 SQIVND (reference sequence). The CDR3 is 14 amino acids. In nucleotides, the CDR3 is TGTGCCAGTAAAGGACAGGGGGCTCGTAACATTCAGTACTTC. Amino acid sequence: CASKGQGARNIQYF.

The chain combines TRBV19 with TRBJ2-7; a possible D gene is TRBD2 (6 bases). The CDR3 has 17 amino acids. Germline V gene lookup returns CDR1 LNHDA and CDR2 SQIVND (reference sequence). Trimming left V 0 bases short and J 2 bases short, with 17 bases between. CDR3 residues: CASSIDGRRYQTYEQYF. The CDR3 region has the DNA TGTGCCAGTAGTATAGATGGGAGGCGGTATCAGACCTACGAGCAGTACTTC.

A remark on this clone: Other DNA sequences in the same sample also yield this CDR3. V and J are TRBV28 and TRBJ2-7, with no clear D. Trimming shortened V by 5 bases and J by 2 bases, and 4 bases separated the two germline ends. Per germline, CDR1 MDHEN and CDR2 SYDVKM. The CDR3 loop spans 11 amino acids. CDR3: CASSQAYEQYF. In nucleotides, the CDR3 is TGTGCCAGCAGTCAAGCCTACGAGCAGTACTTC. The complete variable domain, with remaining parts taken from reference TRBV28 and TRBJ2-7, reads DVKVTQSSRYLVKRTGEKVFLECVQDMDHENMFWYRQDPGLGLRLIYFSYDVKMKEKGDIPEGYSVSREKKERFSLILESASTNQTSMYLCASSQAYEQYFGPGTRLTVT.